A few counts support the clone carrying this T cell receptor beta chain. Its antigen is as yet unknown. Reverse transcription of extracted RNA yielded cDNA, which provided the sequencing template. Clones were read by immunoSEQ multiplex PCR, and TCRdb kept only the in-frame ones, dropping some. Of 120,000 to 150,000 clones listed, approximately 45% were seen once; the top ten hold around 6.8%. This sample stems from a study of CD8+ T cells in alopecia areata. Study-wide background: Oral tofacitinib (5 to 10 mg twice daily) was administered to treated patients. Tofacitinib ran 6 to 18 months, followed by 6 months off drug. Study-wide results and limits: TCRs were shared less clearly across patients than in mice, possibly for HLA-related reasons.

The trim removed 5 bases at V and 5 bases at J, leaving 9 bases unmatched. The CDR3 runs to 14 residues. In germline, CDR1 is SQVTM, CDR2 ANQGSEA. Alopecia areata patients provided lesional scalp punch biopsies and peripheral blood, both collected for the study. The specimen was CD4+ T cells sorted from blood. The clonotype was recovered from a human donor with alopecia areata. The rearrangement uses TRBV29-1 and TRBJ2-3; 8 nucleotides match TRBD1. CDR3 bases: TGCAGCGTTAACCAGGGGGCTGTGCAAGATACGCAGTATTTT. Its translation: CSVNQGAVQDTQYF.